Listed below are T cell receptor beta chains from one sample, sequenced in a study of a mutant IDH1 vaccine in newly diagnosed glioma. Their cognate antigens are unknown. Sequencing was performed with immunoSEQ multiplex PCR; in TCRdb, only in-frame clones are kept and a portion is missing. The profile shows over 95,000 clones, around 90% of them singletons. The sequenced sample was PBMCs, obtained from a glioma patient whose treatment included an IDH1 peptide vaccine. Source of these receptors: a woman aged 45-65 years with glioma. The CDR3 runs from the conserved cysteine through the conserved F or W. Each record gives: CDR3 length, clone size, J gene, D gene, V gene, CDR3 DNA, CDR3 protein. D genes are given only for firm matches. Only some rows state a clone size, as once, few, many or a class for expanded clones.

14 | . | TRBJ1-2 | TRBD1 | TRBV18 | TGTGCCAGCTCACCCGACAGGGTGAACTATGGCTACACCTTC | CASSPDRVNYGYTF
16 | . | TRBJ1-5 | TRBD1 | TRBV6-6 | TGTGCCAGCAGGAATTCGGGACAGGGAAGCAATCAGCCCCAGCATTTT | CASRNSGQGSNQPQHF
13 | . | TRBJ2-7 | . | TRBV19 | TGTGCCAGTAGTATTGGGGGTTCCTACGAGCAGTACTTC | CASSIGGSYEQYF
12 | . | TRBJ2-7 | . | TRBV28 | TGTGCCAGTTCAGGGGACTCCTACGAGCAGTACTTC | CASSGDSYEQYF
14 | . | TRBJ2-5 | . | TRBV9 | TGTGCCAGCAGCGTACAGGGCTCTCAAGAGACCCAGTACTTC | CASSVQGSQETQYF
14 | . | TRBJ1-1 | . | TRBV10-3 | TGTGCCATCAGTGATCGGTCCATGAACACTGAAGCTTTCTTT | CAISDRSMNTEAFF
14 | . | TRBJ2-5 | . | TRBV7-9 | TGTGCCAGCAGCTTGGTAGGGGGGAAAGAGACCCAGTACTTC | CASSLVGGKETQYF
14 | . | TRBJ1-1 | . | TRBV10-3 | TGTGCCATCAGTACCGGGACGGAGAACACTGAAGCTTTCTTT | CAISTGTENTEAFF
15 | . | TRBJ2-1 | TRBD1 | TRBV18 | TGTGCCAGCTCACCACCGGGACAGGGGGCCCATGAGCAGTTCTTC | CASSPPGQGAHEQFF
18 | . | TRBJ2-1 | . | TRBV27 | TGTGCCAGCAGTTTCCCAACCTCCCGCAGGGTCTCCTACAATGAGCAGTTCTTC | CASSFPTSRRVSYNEQFF
16 | . | TRBJ2-3 | TRBD2 | TRBV10-1 | TGCGCCAGCAGTGTCGCCTCCGGGACTAGTCAAGATACGCAGTATTTT | CASSVASGTSQDTQYF
15 | . | TRBJ1-1 | TRBD1 | TRBV28 | TGTGCCAGCAGTTTACCGGACAGGGGGCTTACTGAAGCTTTCTTT | CASSLPDRGLTEAFF
14 | . | TRBJ2-3 | . | TRBV18 | TGTGCCAGCTCACCACCGACTAGCACAGATACGCAGTATTTT | CASSPPTSTDTQYF
17 | . | TRBJ2-7 | . | TRBV21-1 | TGTGCCAGCAGCAAAAGCCACCTCAAGGCCCCTTACTACGAGCAGTACTTC | CASSKSHLKAPYYEQYF
19 | . | TRBJ2-7 | . | TRBV28 | TGTGCCAGCAGTTTCAGCGCGACAGGGCTAGCGGGCCGTTCCTACGAGCAGTACTTC | CASSFSATGLAGRSYEQYF
19 | . | TRBJ1-2 | TRBD1 | TRBV7-8 | TGTGCCAGCAGCTTAGGCCTTAGGGGGGGACAGAACGCTAACTATGGCTACACCTTC | CASSLGLRGGQNANYGYTF
15 | . | TRBJ2-3 | . | TRBV6-4 | TGTGCCAGCAGTGAGGTACAGTCTCCCACAGATACGCAGTATTTT | CASSEVQSPTDTQYF
15 | . | TRBJ1-3 | . | TRBV28 | TGTGCCAGCACAGGAGGTTCCTTCGCTGGAAACACCATATATTTT | CASTGGSFAGNTIYF
15 | . | TRBJ2-1 | . | TRBV5-5 | TGTGCCAGCAGCCCGCTAATGTCTACATCCAGTGAGCAGTTCTTC | CASSPLMSTSSEQFF
10 | . | TRBJ1-2 | . | TRBV6-5 | TGTGCCAGCAACCCATATGGCTACACCTTC | CASNPYGYTF
14 | once | TRBJ2-3 | . | TRBV27 | TGTGCCAGCAGCGGACTGAGGTTGGCAGATACGCAGTATTTT | CASSGLRLADTQYF
12 | . | TRBJ1-4 | . | TRBV10-3 | TGTGCCATCAGTGAGGAAACAGTCAAACTGTTTTTT | CAISEETVKLFF
18 | . | TRBJ1-2 | . | TRBV19 | TGTGCCAGTAGATACGCCCTTGTGGGCTCAGGATCTGTCGATGGCTACACCTTC | CASRYALVGSGSVDGYTF
15 | . | TRBJ2-2 | TRBD2 | TRBV11-2 | TGTGCCAGCAGCTCCGGGACTAGCTACACCGGGGAGCTGTTTTTT | CASSSGTSYTGELFF
14 | . | TRBJ1-4 | TRBD1 | TRBV27 | TGTGCCAGCAGATCGGGACAGGGCAATGAAAAACTGTTTTTT | CASRSGQGNEKLFF